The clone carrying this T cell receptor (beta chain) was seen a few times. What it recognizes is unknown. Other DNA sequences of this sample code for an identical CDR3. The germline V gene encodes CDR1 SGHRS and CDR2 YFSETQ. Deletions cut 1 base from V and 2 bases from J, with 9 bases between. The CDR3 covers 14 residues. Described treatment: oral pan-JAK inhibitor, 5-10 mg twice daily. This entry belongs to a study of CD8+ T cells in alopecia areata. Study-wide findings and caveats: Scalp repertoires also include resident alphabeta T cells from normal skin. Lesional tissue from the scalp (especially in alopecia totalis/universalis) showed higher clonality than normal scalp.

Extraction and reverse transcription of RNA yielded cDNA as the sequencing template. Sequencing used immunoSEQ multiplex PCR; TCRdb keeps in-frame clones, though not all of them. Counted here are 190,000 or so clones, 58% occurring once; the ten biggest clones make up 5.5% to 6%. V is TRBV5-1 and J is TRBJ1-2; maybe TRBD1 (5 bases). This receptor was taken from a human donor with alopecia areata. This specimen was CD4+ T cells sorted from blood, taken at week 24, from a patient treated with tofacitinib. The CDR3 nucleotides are TGCGCCAGCAGCTTGACGGGGGGAAACTATGGCTACACCTTC. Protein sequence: CASSLTGGNYGYTF.